This TCR beta chain was sequenced for a study of shared clonotypes between healthy human individuals. Deletions cut 4 bases from V and 3 bases from J, with 12 bases between. CDR3 size: 15 residues. Germline CDR1 KGHSH, CDR2 LQKENI. About this clone: Its antigen is unknown.

It was into CD45RA+ naive and CD45RA-negative memory subsets that the CD4+ cells were split. Profiled with immunoSEQ multiplex PCR; TCRdb holds only in-frame clones, not every one. Of a few million clones detected, more than 90% appear once; the ten largest clones hold more than 0.12%. Overall study results and limits: Naive CD4 clonotypes overlapped across several donors at roughly 5.1%.

This chain links TRBV18 with TRBJ1-4, with D uncertain. The sequenced sample consisted of naive CD4+ T cells sorted from blood. Subset denoted: CD45RA+ positively selected. The receptor comes from a man aged 18 to 29 in good health. This CDR3 reads CASSLTEASNEKLFF. The CDR3 DNA reads TGTGCCAGCTCACTAACGGAAGCATCTAATGAAAAACTGTTTTTT. Variable domain in full (rest from reference TRBV18 and TRBJ1-4): NAGVMQNPRHLVRRRGQEARLRCSPMKGHSHVYWYRQLPEEGLKFMVYLQKENIIDESGMPKERFSAEFPKEGPSILRIQQVVRGDSAAYFCASSLTEASNEKLFFGSGTQLSVL.